These T cell receptor beta chains were read from a single sample in a study of OX40 agonist ivuxolimab in advanced cancers. Only in-frame clones appear in the TCRdb table, and some are missing; sequencing was by immunoSEQ multiplex PCR. Found here are 85,000 to 130,000 clones, about nine tenths of them singletons; the top ten hold approximately 0.34%. The material was CD4+ or CD8+ T cells sorted from blood, obtained in a trial of the OX40 agonist ivuxolimab. The receptors were gathered from an adult with an advanced solid tumor such as melanoma, head and neck, liver or kidney cancer. Both conserved end residues are part of each CDR3. The D gene is left open where the match is weak. For some rows the clone size is stated as once, few or many, or as a class when expanded; others skip it.

j_gene | v_gene | d_gene | abundance | CDR3aa | CDR3nt
TRBJ2-7 | TRBV7-2 | TRBD2 | - | CASSVLSGGPYEQYF | TGTGCCAGCAGCGTTCTCAGCGGGGGACCCTACGAGCAGTACTTC
TRBJ2-1 | TRBV18 | TRBD2 | - | CASSPPGRTTSGRLYEQFF | TGTGCCAGCTCACCACCAGGGAGGACGACTAGCGGGAGGTTGTATGAGCAGTTCTTC
TRBJ1-2 | TRBV18 | TRBD1 | medium-sized | CASSPLGTGGDYGYTF | TGTGCCAGCTCACCCCTCGGGACAGGGGGCGACTATGGCTACACCTTC
TRBJ2-1 | TRBV15 | TRBD2 | once | CATSRVDRTSGTYNEQFF | TGTGCCACCAGCAGAGTGGACAGGACTAGCGGTACCTACAATGAGCAGTTCTTC
TRBJ1-3 | TRBV4-3 | - | - | CASSQGGHSGNTIYF | TGCGCCAGCAGCCAAGGGGGCCATTCTGGAAACACCATATATTTT
TRBJ1-1 | TRBV11-2 | - | once | CASSLWGMNTEAFF | TGTGCCAGCAGCTTGTGGGGCATGAACACTGAAGCTTTCTTT
TRBJ1-2 | TRBV5-5 | TRBD1 | - | CASSFKGTGASGYTF | TGTGCCAGCAGCTTTAAGGGGACAGGGGCATCCGGCTACACCTTC
TRBJ2-2 | TRBV11-2 | TRBD1 | - | CASSLNPGTGGTGELFF | TGTGCCAGCAGCCTCAACCCCGGGACAGGGGGGACCGGGGAGCTGTTTTTT
TRBJ2-2 | TRBV18 | - | - | CASSPWTPDTGELFF | TGTGCCAGCTCACCCTGGACTCCCGACACCGGGGAGCTGTTTTTT
TRBJ2-1 | TRBV7-2 | - | once | CASSLHQINEQFF | TGTGCCAGCAGCTTACACCAGATCAATGAGCAGTTCTTC
TRBJ2-1 | TRBV6-1 | TRBD2 | - | CASKLAGNNEQFF | TGTGCCAGCAAACTAGCGGGAAACAATGAGCAGTTCTTC
TRBJ2-3 | TRBV5-1 | - | - | CASSKTGTPGTDTQYF | TGCGCCAGCTCGAAAACAGGGACGCCGGGCACAGATACGCAGTATTTT
TRBJ1-2 | TRBV7-2 | - | - | CASSPAGTRSLYGYTF | TGTGCCAGCAGCCCAGCCGGGACACGAAGTCTCTATGGCTACACCTTC
TRBJ2-2 | TRBV19 | - | - | CASSIQSAGELFF | TGTGCCAGTAGTATACAGTCGGCCGGGGAGCTGTTTTTT
TRBJ1-2 | TRBV28 | - | - | CAIMDLDGYTF | TGTGCCATCATGGACCTTGATGGCTACACCTTC
TRBJ1-4 | TRBV2 | - | - | CASRPDMANEKLFF | TGTGCCAGCAGGCCGGACATGGCGAATGAAAAACTGTTTTTT
TRBJ2-1 | TRBV2 | TRBD2 | - | CASNLLAGVYNEQFF | TGTGCCAGCAATCTACTAGCGGGAGTGTACAATGAGCAGTTCTTC
TRBJ2-3 | TRBV4-2 | - | once | CASSPRPTDTQYF | TGTGCCAGCAGTCCCCGCCCTACAGATACGCAGTATTTT
TRBJ2-1 | TRBV27 | - | - | CASSTIYPPSSPAGYNEQFF | TGTGCCAGCAGTACGATATACCCTCCCAGCTCCCCAGCTGGCTACAATGAGCAGTTCTTC
TRBJ2-2 | TRBV7-2 | - | - | CASSLDARLTGELFF | TGTGCCAGCAGCTTAGATGCACGCCTCACCGGGGAGCTGTTTTTT
TRBJ2-1 | TRBV5-1 | TRBD1 | - | CASSRMTGLNEQFF | TGCGCCAGCAGCCGGATGACAGGGTTAAATGAGCAGTTCTTC
TRBJ1-4 | TRBV7-2 | TRBD1 | - | CASSLNRGGGNEKLFF | TGTGCCAGCAGCTTGAACAGGGGGGGCGGTAATGAAAAACTGTTTTTT
TRBJ2-3 | TRBV6-6 | - | - | CASSYARGSTDTQYF | TGTGCCAGCAGTTACGCCAGGGGAAGCACAGATACGCAGTATTTT
TRBJ2-3 | TRBV5-1 | TRBD1 | - | CASSPQGDGPSDTQYF | TGCGCCAGCAGCCCACAGGGGGATGGTCCTTCAGATACGCAGTATTTT
TRBJ1-2 | TRBV28 | - | - | CASETQVGGYTF | TGTGCCAGCGAAACCCAGGTGGGAGGCTACACCTTC
TRBJ1-5 | TRBV6-1 | TRBD1 | - | CASTPGQGYQPQHF | TGTGCCAGCACTCCGGGACAGGGATATCAGCCCCAGCATTTT
TRBJ2-2 | TRBV7-2 | - | once | CASSLRRAANTGELFF | TGTGCCAGCAGCCTCCGGCGAGCGGCGAACACCGGGGAGCTGTTTTTT
TRBJ1-4 | TRBV21-1 | - | - | CASSPLKQGPNEKLFF | TGTGCCAGCAGCCCTTTAAAACAGGGACCTAATGAAAAACTGTTTTTT
TRBJ2-7 | TRBV29-1 | - | - | CSVGSEGAEQYF | TGCAGCGTCGGGTCCGAGGGCGCCGAGCAGTACTTC
TRBJ2-5 | TRBV6-5 | - | - | CASSYMGAAETQYF | TGTGCCAGCAGTTACATGGGAGCTGCGGAGACCCAGTACTTC
TRBJ2-7 | TRBV15 | TRBD1 | - | CATSRDRRDRGSYEQYF | TGTGCCACCAGCAGAGATAGGCGGGACAGGGGGTCCTACGAGCAGTACTTC
TRBJ1-3 | TRBV29-1 | - | - | CSVGQGSPGNTIYF | TGCAGCGTTGGTCAGGGCTCCCCAGGAAACACCATATATTTT
TRBJ1-3 | TRBV7-8 | - | - | CASSLTASSGNTIYF | TGTGCCAGCAGCTTGACGGCGAGCTCTGGAAACACCATATATTTT
TRBJ2-7 | TRBV6-6 | TRBD1 | - | CASRRTGSYEQYF | TGTGCCAGCAGACGGACAGGGAGCTACGAGCAGTACTTC
TRBJ2-5 | TRBV5-1 | TRBD2 | - | CASSLVGTSGRRETQYF | TGCGCCAGCAGCTTGGTTGGGACTAGCGGGAGGAGAGAGACCCAGTACTTC
TRBJ1-5 | TRBV10-2 | TRBD1 | - | CASSEGGSGPQHF | TGCGCCAGCAGTGAAGGGGGCTCAGGCCCCCAGCATTTT
TRBJ2-1 | TRBV18 | TRBD2 | - | CASSPRLAIEGEQFF | TGTGCCAGCTCACCAAGACTAGCAATCGAGGGCGAGCAGTTCTTC
TRBJ2-7 | TRBV2 | - | - | CASSLRTNPYEQYF | TGTGCCAGCTCCCTCAGGACGAACCCATACGAGCAGTACTTC
TRBJ2-3 | TRBV7-2 | TRBD2 | - | CASSFTSGSGTDTQYF | TGTGCCAGCAGCTTTACTAGCGGGAGTGGGACAGATACGCAGTATTTT
TRBJ2-7 | TRBV9 | - | - | CASSVDERNYEQYF | TGTGCCAGCAGCGTAGACGAAAGAAACTACGAGCAGTACTTC
TRBJ2-1 | TRBV11-3 | TRBD2 | - | CASSLGTSGSSYNEQFF | TGTGCCAGCAGCCTTGGGACTAGCGGGAGCTCCTACAATGAGCAGTTCTTC
TRBJ1-1 | TRBV6-6 | - | - | CASAKYRDTEAFF | TGTGCCAGCGCCAAATACCGGGACACTGAAGCTTTCTTT
TRBJ2-1 | TRBV18 | TRBD2 | - | CASSPPGLAGGNEQFF | TGTGCCAGCTCACCACCGGGACTAGCGGGAGGAAATGAGCAGTTCTTC
TRBJ2-1 | TRBV7-2 | TRBD1 | - | CASSPRRQGAYNEQFF | TGTGCCAGCAGCCCGCGGAGACAGGGGGCGTACAATGAGCAGTTCTTC
TRBJ2-1 | TRBV5-1 | - | - | CASSLEWSSYNEQFF | TGCGCCAGCAGCTTGGAATGGAGCTCCTACAATGAGCAGTTCTTC
TRBJ1-2 | TRBV7-2 | TRBD1 | - | CASGRDRVDYGYTF | TGTGCCAGCGGCCGGGACAGGGTTGACTATGGCTACACCTTC